This T cell receptor beta chain derives from a study of T cells in Graves' hyperthyroidism and ophthalmopathy. This clonotype was recorded at least ten times. TCR beta CDR3 sequences were amplified from RNA transcripts. The HTBI primer set drove a first-round RT-PCR of the TCR CDR3. MiXCR, applied by TCRdb to the multiplex PCR reads, yields one record per CDR3 protein. The table lists about 480,000 distinct CDR3 sequences, under 15% of them singletons. The CDR3 sequence is 15 residues long. Deletions cut 4 bases from V and 4 bases from J, with 14 bases between. Germline CDR1 is LNHDA and CDR2 is SQIVND (reference sequence). With a duration under 2 months, the hyperthyroidism was newly diagnosed in patients aged 18 to 65. PBMCs were obtained from approximately 9.2 ml fresh peripheral blood.

This TCR came from a woman aged 18-29 years with Graves' hyperthyroidism. V usage is TRBV19 and J usage is TRBJ2-1; possibly TRBD1 for D (9 bases). The sample was blood. In nucleotides, the CDR3 is TGTGCCAGTAGTAATAGCGGGACAGGGTACAATGAGCAGTTCTTC. This translates into CASSNSGTGYNEQFF.